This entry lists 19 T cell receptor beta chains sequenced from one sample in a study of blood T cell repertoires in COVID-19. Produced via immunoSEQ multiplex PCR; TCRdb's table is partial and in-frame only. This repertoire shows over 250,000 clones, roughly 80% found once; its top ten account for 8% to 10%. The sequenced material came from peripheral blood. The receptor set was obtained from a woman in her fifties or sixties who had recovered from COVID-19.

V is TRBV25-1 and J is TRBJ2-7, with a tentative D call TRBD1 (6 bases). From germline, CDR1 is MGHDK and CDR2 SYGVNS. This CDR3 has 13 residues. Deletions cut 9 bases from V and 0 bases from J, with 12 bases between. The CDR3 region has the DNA TGTGCCAGTCGACAGGCCGGCTCCTACGAGCAGTACTTC. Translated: CASRQAGSYEQYF.

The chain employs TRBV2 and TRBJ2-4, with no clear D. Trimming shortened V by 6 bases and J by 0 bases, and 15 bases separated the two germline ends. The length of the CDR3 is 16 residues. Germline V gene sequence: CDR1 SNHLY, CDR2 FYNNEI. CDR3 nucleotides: TGTGCCAGCAGGGGTCTGGCGGCTCTAGCCAAAAACATTCAGTACTTC. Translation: CASRGLAALAKNIQYF.

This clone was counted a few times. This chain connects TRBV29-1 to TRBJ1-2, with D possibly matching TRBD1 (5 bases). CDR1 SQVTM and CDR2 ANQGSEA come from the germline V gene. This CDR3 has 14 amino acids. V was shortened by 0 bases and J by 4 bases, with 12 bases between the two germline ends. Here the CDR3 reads CSVEEQGSPYGYTF. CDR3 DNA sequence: TGCAGCGTTGAAGAGCAGGGATCGCCCTATGGCTACACCTTC.

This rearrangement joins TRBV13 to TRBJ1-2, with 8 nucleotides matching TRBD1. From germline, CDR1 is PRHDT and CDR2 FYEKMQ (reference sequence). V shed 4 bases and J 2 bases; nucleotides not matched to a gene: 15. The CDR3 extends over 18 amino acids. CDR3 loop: CASSSYWDRSSLNYGYTF. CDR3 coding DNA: TGTGCCAGCAGCTCCTATTGGGACAGGAGCTCTCTAAACTATGGCTACACCTTC.

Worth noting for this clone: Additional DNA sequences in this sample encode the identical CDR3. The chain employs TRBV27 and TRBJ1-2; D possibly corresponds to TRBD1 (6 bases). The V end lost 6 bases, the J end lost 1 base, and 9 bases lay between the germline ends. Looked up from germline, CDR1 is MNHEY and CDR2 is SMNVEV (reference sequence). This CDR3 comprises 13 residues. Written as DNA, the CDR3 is TGTGCCAGCAGCCTACAGGGTAACTATGGCTACACCTTC. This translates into CASSLQGNYGYTF.

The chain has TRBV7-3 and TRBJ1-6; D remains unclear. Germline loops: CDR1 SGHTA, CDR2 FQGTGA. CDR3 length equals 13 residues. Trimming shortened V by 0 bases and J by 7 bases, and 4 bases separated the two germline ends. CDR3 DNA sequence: TGTGCCAGCAGCTTAACACGGAATTCACCCCTCCACTTT. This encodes CASSLTRNSPLHF.

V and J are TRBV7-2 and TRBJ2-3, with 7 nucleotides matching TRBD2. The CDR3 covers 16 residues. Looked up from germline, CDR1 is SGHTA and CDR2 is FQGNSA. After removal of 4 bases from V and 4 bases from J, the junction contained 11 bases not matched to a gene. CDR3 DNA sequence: TGTGCCAGCAGCTGGATGTACGGGAGGATGTCAGATACGCAGTATTTT. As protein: CASSWMYGRMSDTQYF.

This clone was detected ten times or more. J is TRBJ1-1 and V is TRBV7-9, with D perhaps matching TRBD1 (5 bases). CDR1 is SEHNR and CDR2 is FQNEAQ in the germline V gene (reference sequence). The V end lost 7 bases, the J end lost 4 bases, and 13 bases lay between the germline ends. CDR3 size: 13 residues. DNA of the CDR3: TGTGCCAGCACCCCTGGGGGAGGCACTGAAGCTTTCTTT. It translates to CASTPGGGTEAFF.

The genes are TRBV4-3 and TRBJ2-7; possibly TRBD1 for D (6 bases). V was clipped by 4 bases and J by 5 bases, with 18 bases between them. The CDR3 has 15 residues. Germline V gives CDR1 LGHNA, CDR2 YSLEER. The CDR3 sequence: CASSPWGTGFDEQYF. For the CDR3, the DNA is TGCGCCAGCAGCCCTTGGGGAACAGGGTTCGACGAGCAGTACTTC.

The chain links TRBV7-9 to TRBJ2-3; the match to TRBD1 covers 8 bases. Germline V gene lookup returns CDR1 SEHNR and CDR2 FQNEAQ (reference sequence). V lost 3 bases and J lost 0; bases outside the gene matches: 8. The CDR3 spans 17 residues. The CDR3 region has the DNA TGTGCCAGCAGCTTGCGGACAGGGACCCTCAGCACAGATACGCAGTATTTT. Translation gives CASSLRTGTLSTDTQYF.

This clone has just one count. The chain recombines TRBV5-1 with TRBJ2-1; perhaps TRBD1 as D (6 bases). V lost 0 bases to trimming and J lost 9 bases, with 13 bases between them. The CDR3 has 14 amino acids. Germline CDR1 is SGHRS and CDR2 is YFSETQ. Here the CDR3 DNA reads TGCGCCAGCAGCTTGGGCCAGGGGAAGGGTGAGCAGTTCTTC. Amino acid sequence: CASSLGQGKGEQFF.

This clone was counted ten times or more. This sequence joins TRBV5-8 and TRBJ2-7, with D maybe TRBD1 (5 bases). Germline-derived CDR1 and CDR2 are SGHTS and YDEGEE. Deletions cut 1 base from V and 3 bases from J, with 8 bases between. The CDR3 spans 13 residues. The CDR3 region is CASSLPDSYEQYF. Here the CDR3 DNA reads TGTGCCAGCAGCTTGCCTGACAGCTACGAGCAGTACTTC.

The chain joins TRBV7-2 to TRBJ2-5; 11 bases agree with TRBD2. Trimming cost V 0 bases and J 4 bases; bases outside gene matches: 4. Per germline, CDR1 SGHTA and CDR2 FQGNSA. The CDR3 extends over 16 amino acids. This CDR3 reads CASSLASSGRTETQYF. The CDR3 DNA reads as TGTGCCAGCAGCTTAGCGTCTAGCGGGAGGACAGAGACCCAGTACTTC.

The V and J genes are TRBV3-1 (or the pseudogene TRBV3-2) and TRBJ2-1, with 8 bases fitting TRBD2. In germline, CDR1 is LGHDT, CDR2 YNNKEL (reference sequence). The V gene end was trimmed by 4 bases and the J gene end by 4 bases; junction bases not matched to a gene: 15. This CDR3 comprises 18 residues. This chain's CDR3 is CASSRGLGVREGYNEQFF. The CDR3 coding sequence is TGTGCCAGCAGCCGAGGACTGGGGGTTCGGGAGGGGTACAATGAGCAGTTCTTC.

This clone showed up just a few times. The CDR3 here is CATPQGPNQPQHF. The CDR3 bases are TGCGCCACTCCACAGGGTCCCAATCAGCCCCAGCATTTT. This chain links TRBV10-1 with TRBJ1-5, with D maybe TRBD1 (6 bases). Germline V gives CDR1 WNHNN, CDR2 SYGVQD (reference sequence). The CDR3 has 13 amino acids. V lost 10 bases, J lost 3 bases, and 13 bases lay in between.

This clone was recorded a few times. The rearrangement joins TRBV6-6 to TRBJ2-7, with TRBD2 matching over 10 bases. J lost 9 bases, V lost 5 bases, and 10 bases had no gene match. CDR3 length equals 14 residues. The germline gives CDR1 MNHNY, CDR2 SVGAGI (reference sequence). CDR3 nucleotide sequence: TGTGCCAGCAGTCCCAGGACTAGCGGAGGGGTGCAGTACTTC. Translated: CASSPRTSGGVQYF.

The CDR3 is CSVSENYGYTF. CDR3 bases: TGCAGCGTTTCCGAGAACTATGGCTACACCTTC. The chain links TRBV29-1 to TRBJ1-2; no clear D gene. V lost 5 bases to trimming and J lost 2 bases, with 6 bases between them. From germline, CDR1 is SQVTM and CDR2 ANQGSEA. The CDR3 sequence is 11 residues long. Drawing the rest from reference TRBV29-1 and TRBJ1-2, the complete variable domain is SAVISQKPSRDICQRGTSLTIQCQVDSQVTMMFWYRQQPGQSLTLIATANQGSEATYESGFVIDKFPISRPNLTFSTLTVSNMSPEDSSIYLCSVSENYGYTFGSGTRLTVV.

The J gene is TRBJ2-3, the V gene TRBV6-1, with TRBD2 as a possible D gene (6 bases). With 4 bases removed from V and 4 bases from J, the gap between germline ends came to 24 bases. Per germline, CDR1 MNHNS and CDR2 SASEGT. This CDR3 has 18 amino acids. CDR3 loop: CASSAWTLPGGAADTQYF. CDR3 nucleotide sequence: TGTGCCAGCAGTGCTTGGACCCTTCCAGGCGGGGCTGCAGATACGCAGTATTTT.

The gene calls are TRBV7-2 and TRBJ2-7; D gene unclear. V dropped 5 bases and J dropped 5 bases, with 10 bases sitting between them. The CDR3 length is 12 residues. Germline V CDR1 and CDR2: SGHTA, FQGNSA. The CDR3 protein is CASSETRNEQYF. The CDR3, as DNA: TGTGCCAGCAGCGAGACAAGGAACGAGCAGTACTTC.